These T cell receptor beta chains were read from a single sample in a study of PD-1 blockade in mismatch repair-deficient tumors. This table comes from immunoSEQ multiplex PCR, and its TCRdb copy is limited to in-frame clones, with some not included. This sample has tens of thousands of clones; over 65% occur once, and the top ten carry over 3%. Sample: peripheral blood, taken 4 weeks after starting pembrolizumab. The receptor set was obtained from an adult with mismatch repair-deficient cancer. CDR3s include the opening cysteine and the closing phenylalanine or tryptophan. The order of the fields is D gene, clone size, J gene, V gene, CDR3 protein, CDR3 DNA. The D gene is left open where the match is weak. Clone sizes are given selectively: once, few, many, or a class where the clone is expanded.

D: -
size: -
J: TRBJ2-1
V: TRBV5-1
CDR3: CASSLAAGLGNEQFF
DNA: TGCGCCAGCAGCTTGGCCGCGGGACTCGGCAATGAGCAGTTCTTC

D: -
size: -
J: TRBJ1-1
V: TRBV10-3
CDR3: CAIRGKGPGHPNTEAFF
DNA: TGTGCCATCAGAGGAAAAGGACCGGGACATCCGAACACTGAAGCTTTCTTT

D: TRBD1
size: -
J: TRBJ1-2
V: TRBV2
CDR3: CAGQGRYGYTF
DNA: TGTGCCGGACAGGGGAGGTATGGCTACACCTTC

D: TRBD1
size: -
J: TRBJ2-3
V: TRBV7-3
CDR3: CASSLRDRSTDTQYF
DNA: TGTGCCAGCAGCTTAAGGGACAGAAGCACAGATACGCAGTATTTT

D: TRBD1
size: once
J: TRBJ1-5
V: TRBV19
CDR3: CASRQGQGVPNQPQHF
DNA: TGTGCCAGTAGACAGGGACAGGGGGTCCCAAATCAGCCCCAGCATTTT

D: TRBD2
size: -
J: TRBJ2-2
V: TRBV11-2
CDR3: CASRPTSGTLTGELFF
DNA: TGTGCCAGCAGGCCGACTAGCGGGACATTAACCGGGGAGCTGTTTTTT

D: -
size: -
J: TRBJ2-7
V: TRBV5-1
CDR3: CASSRDEKRSSYEQYF
DNA: TGCGCCAGCAGCCGGGACGAGAAAAGAAGCTCCTACGAGCAGTACTTC

D: TRBD1
size: once
J: TRBJ2-5
V: TRBV7-9
CDR3: CASSFGQGDQETQYF
DNA: TGTGCCAGCAGCTTCGGACAGGGGGACCAAGAGACCCAGTACTTC

D: -
size: -
J: TRBJ2-5
V: TRBV11-2
CDR3: CASSPQAVYLETQYF
DNA: TGTGCCAGCAGCCCCCAGGCCGTATATCTTGAGACCCAGTACTTC

D: -
size: -
J: TRBJ2-7
V: TRBV6-1
CDR3: CATGQGGDHEQYF
DNA: TGTGCCACCGGACAGGGAGGGGACCACGAGCAGTACTTC

D: -
size: -
J: TRBJ2-1
V: TRBV7-8
CDR3: CASSLAPRGIMEYNEQFF
DNA: TGTGCCAGCAGCTTAGCGCCCCGGGGGATAATGGAATACAATGAGCAGTTCTTC

D: TRBD1
size: few
J: TRBJ2-2
V: TRBV7-2
CDR3: CASSPRTGGTGELFF
DNA: TGTGCCAGCAGCCCGCGGACAGGGGGCACCGGGGAGCTGTTTTTT

D: -
size: -
J: TRBJ2-2
V: TRBV29-1
CDR3: CSVVRGATGELFF
DNA: TGCAGCGTTGTTAGGGGGGCCACCGGGGAGCTGTTTTTT

D: -
size: -
J: TRBJ1-3
V: TRBV6-1
CDR3: CASLGGLSSGNTIYF
DNA: TGTGCCAGCCTGGGGGGGCTCAGCTCTGGAAACACCATATATTTT

D: -
size: -
J: TRBJ2-4
V: TRBV19
CDR3: CASSPTGPAKNIQYF
DNA: TGTGCCAGTAGCCCGACAGGTCCGGCCAAAAACATTCAGTACTTC

D: TRBD1
size: -
J: TRBJ2-5
V: TRBV5-6
CDR3: CASSWTGGETQYF
DNA: TGTGCCAGCAGCTGGACAGGGGGAGAGACCCAGTACTTC

D: -
size: many
J: TRBJ1-2
V: TRBV11-1
CDR3: CASSLSGGGSGYTF
DNA: TGTGCCAGCAGCCTGTCAGGCGGGGGGAGCGGCTACACCTTC

D: -
size: -
J: TRBJ2-6
V: TRBV11-3
CDR3: CASSRLRSGGTGANVLTF
DNA: TGTGCCAGCAGCCGGCTCAGGTCGGGGGGCACTGGGGCCAACGTCCTGACTTTC

D: TRBD2
size: -
J: TRBJ2-7
V: TRBV7-9
CDR3: CASSYGTSGYEQYF
DNA: TGTGCCAGCAGCTACGGGACTAGCGGCTACGAGCAGTACTTC

D: -
size: -
J: TRBJ1-4
V: TRBV4-1
CDR3: CASTTVRDEKLFF
DNA: TGCGCCAGCACTACCGTCAGAGATGAAAAACTGTTTTTT

D: -
size: few
J: TRBJ1-5
V: TRBV4-3
CDR3: CASSQEWTGGIQPQHF
DNA: TGCGCCAGCAGCCAAGAGTGGACCGGGGGGATTCAGCCCCAGCATTTT

D: -
size: -
J: TRBJ1-1
V: TRBV6-5
CDR3: CASSSRGGRTEAFF
DNA: TGTGCCAGCAGTTCCCGCGGGGGGCGAACTGAAGCTTTCTTT

D: -
size: few
J: TRBJ2-7
V: TRBV19
CDR3: CASSYGGGTYEQYF
DNA: TGTGCCAGTAGTTATGGAGGGGGAACCTACGAGCAGTACTTC

D: -
size: -
J: TRBJ2-3
V: TRBV7-2
CDR3: CASSTQVGPLIFSDTQYF
DNA: TGTGCCAGCAGCACCCAGGTTGGGCCCCTCATTTTTTCCGATACGCAGTATTTT

D: TRBD1
size: -
J: TRBJ1-3
V: TRBV5-1
CDR3: CASSLALAGGSGNTIYF
DNA: TGCGCCAGCAGCTTGGCGTTGGCAGGGGGCAGCGGAAACACCATATATTTT

D: -
size: once
J: TRBJ2-2
V: TRBV2
CDR3: CASSGGQANTGELFF
DNA: TGTGCCAGCAGTGGAGGGCAGGCTAACACCGGGGAGCTGTTTTTT

D: TRBD2
size: -
J: TRBJ2-1
V: TRBV7-8
CDR3: CASSLSGGEQFF
DNA: TGTGCCAGCAGCTTATCGGGAGGGGAGCAGTTCTTC

D: TRBD1
size: -
J: TRBJ1-5
V: TRBV29-1
CDR3: CSVRDRGLGDQPQHF
DNA: TGCAGCGTTCGGGACAGGGGGCTGGGGGATCAGCCCCAGCATTTT

D: -
size: -
J: TRBJ1-3
V: TRBV7-3
CDR3: CASSPAEGNTIYF
DNA: TGTGCCAGCAGCCCAGCGGAGGGAAACACCATATATTTT